This TCR beta chain was documented in a study of blood T cell repertoires in COVID-19. Study overall: Samples taken during acute and convalescent COVID-19 were collected in the United States, Italy and Spain. T cells, B-cell-depleted T cells, or PBMCs provided the cDNA or gDNA that served as material.

The CDR3 is 13 residues long. Germline trimming cut 4 bases from V and 8 bases from J; bases unmatched to any gene: 7. The germline CDR1 and CDR2 sequences are MNHEY and SVGAGI. This clone has just a few counts. Per the authors' pipeline: Estimation of nucleated cell counts relied on the amplification of reference gene primers. Measured with immunoSEQ multiplex PCR; TCRdb has only the in-frame clones, and not every one. That table supplies the V and J calls and clone size; D and trimming were determined from the DNA. The table includes around 170,000 clones, around 83% detected once. The sequenced sample consisted of peripheral blood. The TCR sequence derives from a woman in her seventies with COVID-19, enrolled during active disease. The chain couples TRBV6-5 to TRBJ1-2; 7 bases are shared with TRBD1. The CDR3 nucleotides read TGTGCCAGCAGTTCACAGGGGATCAAGGGCTACACCTTC. Protein product: CASSSQGIKGYTF.